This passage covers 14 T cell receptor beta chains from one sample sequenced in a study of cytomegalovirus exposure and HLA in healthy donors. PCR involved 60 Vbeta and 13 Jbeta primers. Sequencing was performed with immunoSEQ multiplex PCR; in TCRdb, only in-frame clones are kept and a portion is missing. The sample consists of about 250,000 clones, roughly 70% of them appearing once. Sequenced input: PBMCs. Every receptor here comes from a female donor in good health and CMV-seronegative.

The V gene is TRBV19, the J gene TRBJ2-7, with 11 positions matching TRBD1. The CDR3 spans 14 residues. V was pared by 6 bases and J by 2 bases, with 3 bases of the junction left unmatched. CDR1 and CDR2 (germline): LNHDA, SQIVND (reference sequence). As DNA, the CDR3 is TGTGCCAGTAGATGGGGACAGGGGGCCTACGAGCAGTACTTC. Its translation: CASRWGQGAYEQYF.

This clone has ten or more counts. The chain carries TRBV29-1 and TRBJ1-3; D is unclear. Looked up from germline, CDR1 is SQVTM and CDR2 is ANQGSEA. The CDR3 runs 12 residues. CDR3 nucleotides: TGCATCCTGTGGCACCCTGGAAACACCATATATTTT. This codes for CILWHPGNTIYF.

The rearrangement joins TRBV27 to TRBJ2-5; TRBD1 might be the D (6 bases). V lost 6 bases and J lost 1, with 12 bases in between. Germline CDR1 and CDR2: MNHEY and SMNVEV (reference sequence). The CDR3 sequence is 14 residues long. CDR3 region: CASSDEGVQETQYF. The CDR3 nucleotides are TGTGCCAGCAGCGACGAGGGGGTCCAAGAGACCCAGTACTTC.

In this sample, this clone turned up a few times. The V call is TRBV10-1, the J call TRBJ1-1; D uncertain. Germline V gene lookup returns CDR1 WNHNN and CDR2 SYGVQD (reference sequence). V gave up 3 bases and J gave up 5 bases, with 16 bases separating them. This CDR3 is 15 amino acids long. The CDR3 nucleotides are TGCGCCAGCAGTGATCGAGGCCGGGAGGAGACTGAAGCTTTCTTT. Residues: CASSDRGREETEAFF.

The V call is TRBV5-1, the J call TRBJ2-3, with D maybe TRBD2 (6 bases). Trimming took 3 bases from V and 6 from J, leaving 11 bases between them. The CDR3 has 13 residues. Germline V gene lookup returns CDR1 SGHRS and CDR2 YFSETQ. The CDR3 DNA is TGCGCCAGCAGCTCTGGAGGGTCGGATACGCAGTATTTT. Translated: CASSSGGSDTQYF.

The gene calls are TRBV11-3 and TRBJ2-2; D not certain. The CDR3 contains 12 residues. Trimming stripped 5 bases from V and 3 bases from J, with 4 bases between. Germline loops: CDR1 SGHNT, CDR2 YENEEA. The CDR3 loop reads CASSRDTGELFF. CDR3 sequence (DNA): TGTGCCAGCAGCAGAGACACCGGGGAGCTGTTTTTT.

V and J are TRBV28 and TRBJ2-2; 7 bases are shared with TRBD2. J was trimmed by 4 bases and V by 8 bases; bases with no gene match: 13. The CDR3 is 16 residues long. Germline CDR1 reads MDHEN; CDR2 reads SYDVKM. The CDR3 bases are TGTGCCAGCTGGAGAGGGAGGGTTCGGGGCACCGGGGAGCTGTTTTTT. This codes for CASWRGRVRGTGELFF.

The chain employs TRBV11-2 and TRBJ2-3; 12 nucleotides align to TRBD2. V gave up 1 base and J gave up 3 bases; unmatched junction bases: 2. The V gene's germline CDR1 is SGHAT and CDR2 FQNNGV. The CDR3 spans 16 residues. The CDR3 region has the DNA TGTGCCAGCAGCTTAGCCCTAGCGGGAGGGACAGATACGCAGTATTTT. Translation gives CASSLALAGGTDTQYF.

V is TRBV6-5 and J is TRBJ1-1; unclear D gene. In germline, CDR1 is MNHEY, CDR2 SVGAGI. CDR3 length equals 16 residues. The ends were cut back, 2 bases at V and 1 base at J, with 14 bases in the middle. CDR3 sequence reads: CASSYQPARQNTEAFF. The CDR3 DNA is TGTGCCAGCAGTTACCAGCCGGCCAGGCAGAACACTGAAGCTTTCTTT.

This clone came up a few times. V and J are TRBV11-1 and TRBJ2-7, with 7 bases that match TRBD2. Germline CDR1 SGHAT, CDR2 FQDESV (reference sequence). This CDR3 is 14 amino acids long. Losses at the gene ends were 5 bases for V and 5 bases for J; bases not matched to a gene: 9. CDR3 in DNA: TGTGCCAGCAGCGTAGGGGCGGGAGAGGACGAGCAGTACTTC. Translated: CASSVGAGEDEQYF.

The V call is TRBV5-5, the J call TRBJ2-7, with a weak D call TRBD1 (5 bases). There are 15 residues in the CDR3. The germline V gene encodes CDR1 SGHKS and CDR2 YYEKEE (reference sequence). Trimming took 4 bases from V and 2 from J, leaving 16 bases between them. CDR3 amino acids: CASSLSGMLTYEQYF. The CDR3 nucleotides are TGTGCCAGCAGCCTCTCAGGGATGCTAACCTACGAGCAGTACTTC.

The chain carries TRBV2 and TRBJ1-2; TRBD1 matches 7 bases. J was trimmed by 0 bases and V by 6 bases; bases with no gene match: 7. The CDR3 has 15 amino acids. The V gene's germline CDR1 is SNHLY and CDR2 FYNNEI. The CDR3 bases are TGTGCCAGCAGCCTCGGACAGGAGGCTAACTATGGCTACACCTTC. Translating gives CASSLGQEANYGYTF.

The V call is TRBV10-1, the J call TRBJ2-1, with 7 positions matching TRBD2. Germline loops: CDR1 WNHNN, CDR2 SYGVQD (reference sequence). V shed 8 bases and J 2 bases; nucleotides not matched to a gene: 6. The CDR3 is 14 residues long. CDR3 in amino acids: CASVDGGTYNEQFF. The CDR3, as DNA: TGCGCCAGCGTTGACGGGGGGACCTACAATGAGCAGTTCTTC.

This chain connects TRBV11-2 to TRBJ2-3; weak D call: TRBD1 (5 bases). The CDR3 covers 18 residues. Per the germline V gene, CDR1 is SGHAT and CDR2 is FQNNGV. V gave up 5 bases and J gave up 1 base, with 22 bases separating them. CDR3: CASSTPPQGSLGTDTQYF. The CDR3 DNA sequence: TGTGCCAGCAGCACCCCCCCCCAGGGTTCTTTGGGCACAGATACGCAGTATTTT. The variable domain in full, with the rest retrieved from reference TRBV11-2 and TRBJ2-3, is EAGVAQSPRYKIIEKRQSVAFWCNPISGHATLYWYQQILGQGPKLLIQFQNNGVVDDSQLPKDRFSAERLKGVDSTLKIQPAKLEDSAVYLCASSTPPQGSLGTDTQYFGPGTRLTVL.